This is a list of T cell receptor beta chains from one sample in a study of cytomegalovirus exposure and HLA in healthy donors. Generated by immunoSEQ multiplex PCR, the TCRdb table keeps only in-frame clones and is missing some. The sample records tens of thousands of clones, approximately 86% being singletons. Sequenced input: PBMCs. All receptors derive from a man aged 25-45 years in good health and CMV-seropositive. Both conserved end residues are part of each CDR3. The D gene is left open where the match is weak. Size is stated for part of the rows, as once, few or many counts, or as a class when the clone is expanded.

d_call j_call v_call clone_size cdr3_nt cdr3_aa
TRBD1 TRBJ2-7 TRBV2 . TGTGCCAGCAGTGGTGGACAGGCCCGGCAACAATACTTC CASSGGQARQQYF
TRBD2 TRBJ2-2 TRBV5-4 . TGTGCCAGCAGCTGGAAGACTAGCGGGAGGGATATCGGGGAGCTGTTTTTT CASSWKTSGRDIGELFF
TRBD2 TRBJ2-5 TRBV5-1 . TGCGCCAGCAGCTTGGCGGGGGGGTTGGGGCAGTACTTC CASSLAGGLGQYF
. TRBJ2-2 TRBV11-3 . TGTGCCAGCAGCTCCTCGTCTACCGGGGAGCTGTTTTTT CASSSSSTGELFF
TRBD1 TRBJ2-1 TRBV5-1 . TGCGCCAGCAGCACCTCTGGGACAGACTACAATGAGCAGTTCTTC CASSTSGTDYNEQFF
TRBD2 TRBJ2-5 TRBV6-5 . TGTGCCAGCAGAGGACTAGCGGGAGATGGGGAGCAGTACTTC CASRGLAGDGEQYF
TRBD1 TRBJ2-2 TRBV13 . TGTGCCAGCAGCCGGGACAGGCACACCGGGGAGCTGTTTTTT CASSRDRHTGELFF
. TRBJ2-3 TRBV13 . TGTGCCAGCAGTTCTGACAGCTTCGGGGATACGCAGTATTTT CASSSDSFGDTQYF
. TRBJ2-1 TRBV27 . TGTGCCAGCAGTTTATCTCGGGGTCACTCCTACAATGAGCAGTTCTTC CASSLSRGHSYNEQFF
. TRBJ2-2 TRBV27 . TGTGCCAGCAGTTTACACAGGGACACCGGGGAGCTGTTTTTT CASSLHRDTGELFF
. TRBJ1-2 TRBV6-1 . TGTGCCAGCAGTGAAGCCCACCGGGGGGCGGACTATGGCTACACCTTC CASSEAHRGADYGYTF
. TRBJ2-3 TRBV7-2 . TGTGCCAGCAGCTTAGTAATTAGGAGAGATACGCAGTATTTT CASSLVIRRDTQYF
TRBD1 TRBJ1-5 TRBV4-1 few TGCGCCAGCAGCCAATCACAGACAGGGAGACAGCCCCAGCATTTT CASSQSQTGRQPQHF
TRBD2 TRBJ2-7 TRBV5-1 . TGCGCCAGCAGCTTGGGGCCTACGGGACTAGCGGGAGTAGGATACGAGCAGTACTTC CASSLGPTGLAGVGYEQYF
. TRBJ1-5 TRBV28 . TGTGCCAGCAGTCTCCTTGGGAGGGTCAATCAGCCCCAGCATTTT CASSLLGRVNQPQHF
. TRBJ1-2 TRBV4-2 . TGTGCCAGCAGCTTCTCCAGTTCCGTAGGGGACTATGGCTACACCTTC CASSFSSSVGDYGYTF
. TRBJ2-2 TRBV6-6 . TGTGCCAGCAGGGGCGGAGCAGGGACCGGGGAGCTGTTTTTT CASRGGAGTGELFF
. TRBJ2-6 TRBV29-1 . TGCAGCGTTGTAGGCGGGGAAGCCAACGTCCTGACTTTC CSVVGGEANVLTF
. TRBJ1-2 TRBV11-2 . TGTGCCAGCAGCTCCCAACCCAGGGGCGGCTACACCTTC CASSSQPRGGYTF
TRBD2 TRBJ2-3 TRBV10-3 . TGTGCCATCAGCAAGACTAGCGGAAACACAGATACGCAGTATTTT CAISKTSGNTDTQYF
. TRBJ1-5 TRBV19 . TGTGCCAACCTGGAGAGAGGCAATCAGCCCCAGCATTTT CANLERGNQPQHF
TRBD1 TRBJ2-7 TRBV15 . TGTGCCACCAGCAGAGAGGGACAGAGCTACGAGCAGTACTTC CATSREGQSYEQYF
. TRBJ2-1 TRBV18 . TGTGCCAGCTCACCTACAGGGTATGAGCAGTTCTTC CASSPTGYEQFF
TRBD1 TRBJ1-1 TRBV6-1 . TGTGCCAGCATTACCGGGACAGAGAACACTGAAGCTTTCTTT CASITGTENTEAFF
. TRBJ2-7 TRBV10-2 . TGCGCCAGCAGTAGAGACTACGAGCAGTACTTC CASSRDYEQYF
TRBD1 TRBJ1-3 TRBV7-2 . TGTGCCAGCAGTTTTACAGGGGTTCTAAACACCATATATTTT CASSFTGVLNTIYF
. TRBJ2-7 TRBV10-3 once TGTGCCATCAGTGAACACCCCAAGGAGCAGTACTTC CAISEHPKEQYF
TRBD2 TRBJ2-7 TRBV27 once TGTGCCAGCAAGGAGGGATCTAGCGGGAGAGTACCGTACTTC CASKEGSSGRVPYF
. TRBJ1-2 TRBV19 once TGTGCCAGTAGTATGGGAGAGGCCCCCACCTTC CASSMGEAPTF
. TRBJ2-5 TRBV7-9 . TGTGCCAGCAGATTGTCGTACCAAGAGACCCAGTACTTC CASRLSYQETQYF
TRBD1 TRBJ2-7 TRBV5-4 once TGTGCCAGCAGCACCGACAGGGTAATCAACGAGCAGTACTTC CASSTDRVINEQYF
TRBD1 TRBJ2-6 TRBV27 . TGTGCCAGCAGCTATACCTTTACAGGGGCTGGGGCCAACGTCCTGACTTTC CASSYTFTGAGANVLTF
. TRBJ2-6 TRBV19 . TGTGCCAGTAGTATAGAGCTTAGAGGATCCCGGTCTGGGGCCAACGTCCTGACTTTC CASSIELRGSRSGANVLTF
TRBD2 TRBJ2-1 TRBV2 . TGTGCCAGCCAAACTAGCGGGAGGCTATCCTACAATGAGCAGTTCTTC CASQTSGRLSYNEQFF
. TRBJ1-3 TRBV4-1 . TGCGCCAGCAGCCAAGACGGGGGAGCCGGAAACACCATATATTTT CASSQDGGAGNTIYF
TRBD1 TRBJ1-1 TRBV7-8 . TGTGCCAGCAGCTTAAGGGGGCTCGGACAGGGGAAGAACACTGAAGCTTTCTTT CASSLRGLGQGKNTEAFF
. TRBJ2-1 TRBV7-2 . TGTGCCAGCAGCCCCCTGAGCTCCTACAATGAGCAGTTCTTC CASSPLSSYNEQFF
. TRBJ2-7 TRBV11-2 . TGTGCCAGCAGCTCCACGGGGACTTCCTACGAGCAGTACTTC CASSSTGTSYEQYF
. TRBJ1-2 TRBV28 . TGTGCCAGCAGCTCCTTGGGGGGGACTAACTATGGCTACACCTTC CASSSLGGTNYGYTF
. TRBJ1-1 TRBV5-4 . TGTGCCAGCACCTCAGTTGAGGGCACTGAAGCTTTCTTT CASTSVEGTEAFF
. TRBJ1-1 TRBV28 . TGTGCCAGCAACGGGGGGTTCACTGAAGTTTTCTTT CASNGGFTEVFF
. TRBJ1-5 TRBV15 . TGTGCCACCAGCAGAGAGGGGGAGGCCAATCAGCCCCAGCATTTT CATSREGEANQPQHF
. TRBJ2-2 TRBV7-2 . TGTGCCAGCAGCTTTAGCGCCGGGGAGCTGTTTTTT CASSFSAGELFF
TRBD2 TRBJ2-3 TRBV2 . TGTGCCAGCAGGAGCGGGACTAGCGGGAGAAGGGATACGCAGTATTTT CASRSGTSGRRDTQYF
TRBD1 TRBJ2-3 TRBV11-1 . TGTGCCAGCAGCCCTATCCTTTTCGGGACAGTCAAAGATACGCAGTATTTT CASSPILFGTVKDTQYF
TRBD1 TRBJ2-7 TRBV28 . TGTGCCAGCAGTTTAGGGGACAGGCTTCGCGAGCAGTACTTC CASSLGDRLREQYF
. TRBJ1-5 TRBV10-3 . TGTGCCATCGGCACCCATTATAGCAATCAGCCCCAGCATTTT CAIGTHYSNQPQHF
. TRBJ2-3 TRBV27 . TGTGCCAGCAGTGGTCTAGCGCCTGCCGCAGATACGCAGTATTTT CASSGLAPAADTQYF
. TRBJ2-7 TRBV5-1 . TGCGCCAGCAGCTTGGGGGAGGTAGAGCAGTACTTC CASSLGEVEQYF
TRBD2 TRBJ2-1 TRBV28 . TGTGCCAGCAGCGGGCCGGGACTAGAAAATGAGCAGTTCTTC CASSGPGLENEQFF
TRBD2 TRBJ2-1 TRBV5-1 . TGCGCCAGCAGCTTGCTCAGCGGGAGGTTATACAATGAGCAGTTCTTC CASSLLSGRLYNEQFF
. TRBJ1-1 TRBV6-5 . TGTGCCAGCAGTTATGCGACAGATAACACTGAAGCTTTCTTT CASSYATDNTEAFF
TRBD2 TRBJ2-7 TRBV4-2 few TGTGCCAGCAGCCAGGACGGGGAGGGCTTCTACGAGCAGTACTTC CASSQDGEGFYEQYF
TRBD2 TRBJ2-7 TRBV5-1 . TGCGCCAGCAGCTTGGCCTCAGCGGGAAAATACGAGCAGTACTTC CASSLASAGKYEQYF
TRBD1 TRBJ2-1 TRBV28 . TGTGCCAGCAGTTCTTCCCCCGGACAGGGGGCTTACAATGAGCAGTTCTTC CASSSSPGQGAYNEQFF